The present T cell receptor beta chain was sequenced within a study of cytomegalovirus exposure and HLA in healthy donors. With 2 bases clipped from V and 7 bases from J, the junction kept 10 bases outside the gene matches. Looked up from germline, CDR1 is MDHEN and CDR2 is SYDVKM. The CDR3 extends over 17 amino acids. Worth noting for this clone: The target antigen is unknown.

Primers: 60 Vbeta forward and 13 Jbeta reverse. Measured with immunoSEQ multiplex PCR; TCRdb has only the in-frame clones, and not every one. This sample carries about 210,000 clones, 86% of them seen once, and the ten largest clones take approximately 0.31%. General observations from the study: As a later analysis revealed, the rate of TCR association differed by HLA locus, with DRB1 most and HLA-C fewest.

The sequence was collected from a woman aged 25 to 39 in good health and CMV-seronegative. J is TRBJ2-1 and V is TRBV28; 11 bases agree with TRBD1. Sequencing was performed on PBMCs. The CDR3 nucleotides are TGTGCCAGCAGTTTAACACCGGACAGGGGGCATTGGAATGAGCAGTTCTTC. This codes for CASSLTPDRGHWNEQFF.